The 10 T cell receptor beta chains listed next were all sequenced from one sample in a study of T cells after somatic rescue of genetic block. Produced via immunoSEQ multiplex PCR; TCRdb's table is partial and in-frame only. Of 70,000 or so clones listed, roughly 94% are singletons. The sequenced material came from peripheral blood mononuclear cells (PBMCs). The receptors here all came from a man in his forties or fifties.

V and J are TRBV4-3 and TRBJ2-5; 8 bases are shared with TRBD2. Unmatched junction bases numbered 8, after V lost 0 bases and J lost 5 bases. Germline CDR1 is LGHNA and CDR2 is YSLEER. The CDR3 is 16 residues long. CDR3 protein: CASSQEASGRYETQYF. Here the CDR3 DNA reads TGCGCCAGCAGCCAAGAAGCCAGCGGGAGATACGAGACCCAGTACTTC.

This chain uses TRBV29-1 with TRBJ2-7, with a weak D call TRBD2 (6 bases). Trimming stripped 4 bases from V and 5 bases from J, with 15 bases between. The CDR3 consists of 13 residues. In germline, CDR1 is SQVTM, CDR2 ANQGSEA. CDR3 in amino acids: CSVGGAASDEQYF. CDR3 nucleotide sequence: TGCAGCGTTGGGGGCGCTGCTAGCGACGAGCAGTACTTC.

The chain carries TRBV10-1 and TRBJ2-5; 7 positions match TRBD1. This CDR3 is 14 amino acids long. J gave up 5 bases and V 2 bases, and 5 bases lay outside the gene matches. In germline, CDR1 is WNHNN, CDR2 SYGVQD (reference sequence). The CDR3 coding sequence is TGCGCCAGCAGTGAGGGGGGACAGTGGGAGACCCAGTACTTC. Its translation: CASSEGGQWETQYF.

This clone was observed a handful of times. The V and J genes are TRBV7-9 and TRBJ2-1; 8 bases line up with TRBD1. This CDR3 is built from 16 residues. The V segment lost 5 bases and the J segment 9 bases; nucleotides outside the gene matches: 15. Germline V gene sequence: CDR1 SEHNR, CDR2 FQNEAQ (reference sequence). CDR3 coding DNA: TGTGCCAGCAGCCCCCCGGAGGACAGGGTGGGTGGTGAGCAGTTCTTC. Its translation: CASSPPEDRVGGEQFF.

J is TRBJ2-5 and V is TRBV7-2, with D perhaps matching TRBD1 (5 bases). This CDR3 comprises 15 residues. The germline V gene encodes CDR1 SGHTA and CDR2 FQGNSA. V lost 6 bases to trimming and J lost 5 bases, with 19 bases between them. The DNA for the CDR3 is TGTGCCAGCAGTACGGCTCCAGGGATGGGGGAGACCCAGTACTTC. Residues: CASSTAPGMGETQYF.

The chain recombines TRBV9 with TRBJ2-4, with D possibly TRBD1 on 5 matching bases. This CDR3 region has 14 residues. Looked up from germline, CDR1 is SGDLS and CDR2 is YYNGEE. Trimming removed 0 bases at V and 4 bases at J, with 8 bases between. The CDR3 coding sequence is TGTGCCAGCAGCGTAGGTGCAGGGAAAAACATTCAGTACTTC. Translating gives CASSVGAGKNIQYF.

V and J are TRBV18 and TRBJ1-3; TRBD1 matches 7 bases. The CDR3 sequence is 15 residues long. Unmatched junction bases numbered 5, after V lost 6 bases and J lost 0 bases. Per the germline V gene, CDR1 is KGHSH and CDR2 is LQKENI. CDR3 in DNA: TGTGCCAGCTCCCTGGGACAGAACTCTGGAAACACCATATATTTT. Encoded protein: CASSLGQNSGNTIYF. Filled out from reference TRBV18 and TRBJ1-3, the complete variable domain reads NAGVMQNPRHLVRRRGQEARLRCSPMKGHSHVYWYRQLPEEGLKFMVYLQKENIIDESGMPKERFSAEFPKEGPSILRIQQVVRGDSAAYFCASSLGQNSGNTIYFGEGSWLTVV.

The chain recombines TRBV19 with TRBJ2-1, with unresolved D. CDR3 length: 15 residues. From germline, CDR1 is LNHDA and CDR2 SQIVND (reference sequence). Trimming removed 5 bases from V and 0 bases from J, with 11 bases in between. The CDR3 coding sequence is TGTGCCAGTAGTCTGGGCGGACGCTCCTACAATGAGCAGTTCTTC. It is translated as CASSLGGRSYNEQFF.

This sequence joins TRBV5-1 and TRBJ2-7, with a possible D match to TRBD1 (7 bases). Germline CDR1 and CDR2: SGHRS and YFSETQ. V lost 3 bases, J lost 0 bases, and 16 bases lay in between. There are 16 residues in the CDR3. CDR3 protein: CASSSPGGTLSYEQYF. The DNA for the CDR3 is TGCGCCAGCAGCTCCCCAGGGGGGACCCTCTCCTACGAGCAGTACTTC.

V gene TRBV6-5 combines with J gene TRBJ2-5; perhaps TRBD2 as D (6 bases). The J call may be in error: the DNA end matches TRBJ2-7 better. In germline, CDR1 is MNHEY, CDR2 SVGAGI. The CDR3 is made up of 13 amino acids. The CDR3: CASSYGGTYEQYF. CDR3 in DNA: TGTGCCAGCAGTTACGGCGGGACCTACGAGCAGTACTTC.